The 8 T cell receptor beta chains below were found in one sample sequenced in a study of blood T cell repertoires in COVID-19. TCRdb keeps only in-frame clones here, not all; method: immunoSEQ multiplex PCR. Here the sample spans approximately 220,000 clones, 85% to 90% being singletons. The sample consisted of PBMCs or T cells enriched from blood (not recorded which). The receptors originated from a man younger than 45 who had been exposed to COVID-19.

The gene calls are TRBV5-1 and TRBJ2-3, with 8 bases identical to TRBD1. CDR1 is SGHRS, CDR2 YFSETQ, per germline. The CDR3 runs 17 residues. Unmatched junction bases numbered 8, after V lost 2 bases and J lost 0 bases. CDR3 loop: CASSFTPRTGSTDTQYF. The DNA of the CDR3 is TGCGCCAGCAGCTTTACACCCCGGACAGGGAGCACAGATACGCAGTATTTT.

V and J are TRBV30 and TRBJ1-2, with D possibly TRBD1 on 6 matching bases. The CDR3 covers 14 residues. V shed 4 bases and J shed 8 bases, with 20 bases lying between them. CDR1 is GTSNPN, CDR2 SVGIG, per germline (reference sequence). CDR3 sequence: CAWTYRDGWQGYTF. The CDR3 bases are TGTGCCTGGACGTACAGGGACGGGTGGCAAGGCTACACCTTC.

This chain uses TRBV9 with TRBJ2-3; TRBD1 is a possible D gene (5 bases). CDR1 is SGDLS, CDR2 YYNGEE, per germline. Trimming left V 6 bases short and J 2 bases short, with 16 bases between. The CDR3 consists of 15 residues. The CDR3 DNA reads as TGTGCCAGCACTCTAGGGGAAAGGCTCACAGATACGCAGTATTTT. This encodes CASTLGERLTDTQYF.

This sequence joins TRBV6-2 or TRBV6-3 and TRBJ1-1; D uncertain. The ends were cut back, 5 bases at V and 0 bases at J, with 22 bases in the middle. The CDR3 runs to 18 residues. Germline loops: CDR1 MNHEY, CDR2 SVGEGT. CDR3 DNA sequence: TGTGCCAGCAGTCCAATATCTTCGGGGAGAAATATGAACACTGAAGCTTTCTTT. This encodes CASSPISSGRNMNTEAFF.

V and J are TRBV5-1 and TRBJ1-1; a possible D gene is TRBD1 (5 bases). V lost 0 bases and J 8 bases, leaving 11 bases between the germline ends. Germline CDR1 and CDR2: SGHRS and YFSETQ. CDR3 size: 13 residues. DNA of the CDR3: TGCGCCAGCAGCTTGGTCGGGGGTAGGGAAGCTTTCTTT. This gives the protein CASSLVGGREAFF.

The chain recombines TRBV3-1 (or the pseudogene TRBV3-2) with TRBJ2-5; no definite D call. The CDR3 spans 14 residues. V was trimmed by 0 bases and J by 2 bases, leaving 7 bases between them. Germline CDR1 LGHDT, CDR2 YNNKEL (reference sequence). As DNA, the CDR3 is TGTGCCAGCAGCCAAGATTACAAACAAGAGACCCAGTACTTC. This codes for CASSQDYKQETQYF.

The CDR3 protein is CASSLDRERGYTF. The CDR3 coding sequence is TGTGCCAGCAGCTTAGACAGGGAGCGTGGCTACACCTTC. The chain joins TRBV7-3 to TRBJ1-2, with 7 positions matching TRBD1. The CDR3 loop spans 13 amino acids. J was trimmed by 7 bases and V by 2 bases; bases with no gene match: 4. CDR1 is SGHTA, CDR2 FQGTGA, per germline.

As concerns this clone: Germline is not matched at one junction end, which may reflect a read error. Other DNA sequences in the sample encode the same CDR3. The chain uses TRBV7-3 and TRBJ2-7; D is uncertain. From germline, CDR1 is SGHTA and CDR2 FQGTGA. The CDR3 has 13 amino acids. The CDR3 protein is CASSLSPLYEQYF. As DNA, the CDR3 is TGTGCTAGCAGCTTATCCCCTTTGTACGAGCAGTACTTC.